This TCR beta chain was sequenced for a study of blood T cell repertoires in COVID-19. The overall study: The United States, Italy and Spain supplied acute and convalescent COVID-19 samples. The analysed material was cDNA or gDNA that came from T cells, B-cell-depleted T cells, or PBMCs.

Authors' analysis steps: The authors estimated nucleated cell counts from reference gene primer amplification. The repertoire was sequenced with immunoSEQ multiplex PCR; TCRdb's copy has only in-frame clones and lacks some. The DNA was the basis for D and trimming; V, J and clone size are from that table. In the table there are 350,000 to 450,000 clones, 85% of which are singletons. Trimming pared 0 bases from V and 0 bases from J, leaving 6 bases between. The CDR3 is 14 residues long. The V gene's germline CDR1 is SGHDT and CDR2 YYEEEE. Sequences were obtained from peripheral blood. The V call is TRBV5-6, the J call TRBJ1-2; D is unclear. The clonotype originates from a woman aged 18-29 years with acute or convalescent COVID-19. CDR3 nucleotide sequence: TGTGCCAGCAGCTTGGACGGAGCTAACTATGGCTACACCTTC. Its protein product is CASSLDGANYGYTF.